The 13 T cell receptor beta chains below come from one sample, sequenced in a study of blood T cell repertoires in COVID-19. The repertoire was sequenced with immunoSEQ multiplex PCR; TCRdb's copy has only in-frame clones and lacks some. The sample lists about 160,000 clones, around 90% seen once, with roughly 3.1% in the top ten. The sequenced sample was peripheral blood. These receptor sequences come from a man between 60 and 70 years old with acute or convalescent COVID-19.

The chain combines TRBV19 with TRBJ1-3; D may be TRBD1 (5 bases). This CDR3 contains 14 residues. V lost 4 bases to trimming and J lost 2 bases, with 9 bases between them. Germline V gives CDR1 LNHDA, CDR2 SQIVND (reference sequence). CDR3: CASSRGATGNTIYF. CDR3 coding DNA: TGTGCCAGTAGTAGGGGCGCGACTGGAAACACCATATATTTT. Filled out from reference TRBV19 and TRBJ1-3, the complete variable domain reads DGGITQSPKYLFRKEGQNVTLSCEQNLNHDAMYWYRQDPGQGLRLIYYSQIVNDFQKGDIAEGYSVSREKKESFPLTVTSAQKNPTAFYLCASSRGATGNTIYFGEGSWLTVV.

The chain joins TRBV7-2 to TRBJ1-2; maybe TRBD1 (6 bases). From germline, CDR1 is SGHTA and CDR2 FQGNSA. V gave up 7 bases and J gave up 5 bases, with 20 bases separating them. The CDR3 has 15 amino acids. The CDR3 loop is CASTLTGGIGYGYTF. Written as DNA, the CDR3 is TGTGCCAGCACCTTGACAGGTGGGATAGGGTATGGCTACACCTTC. Supplemented by reference TRBV7-2 and TRBJ1-2, the full variable domain reads GAGVSQSPSNKVTEKGKDVELRCDPISGHTALYWYRQSLGQGLEFLIYFQGNSAPDKSGLPSDRFSAERTGGSVSTLTIQRTQQEDSAVYLCASTLTGGIGYGYTFGSGTRLTVV.

The chain has TRBV7-8 and TRBJ2-2; 14 bases are shared with TRBD2. The CDR3 totals 20 residues. Looked up from germline, CDR1 is SGHVS and CDR2 is FQNEAQ. J lost 4 bases, V lost 5 bases, and 15 bases had no gene match. The CDR3 region has the DNA TGTGCCAGCAGCCCACGCGGCCGACTAGCGGGGGGGCGTGGCACCGGGGAGCTGTTTTTT. Translating it yields CASSPRGRLAGGRGTGELFF.

The V call is TRBV7-2, the J call TRBJ1-6, with no clear D. This CDR3 is 14 amino acids long. Per the germline V gene, CDR1 is SGHTA and CDR2 is FQGNSA. With 6 bases removed from V and 9 bases from J, the gap between germline ends came to 15 bases. DNA of the CDR3: TGTGCCAGCAGGGCGGGATTTTCCGGTTCACCCCTCCACTTT. Residues: CASRAGFSGSPLHF.

The J gene is TRBJ1-5, the V gene TRBV15; 7 bases are a match to TRBD1. This CDR3 comprises 19 residues. CDR1 is LNHNV, CDR2 YYDKDF, per germline (reference sequence). Losses at the gene ends were 5 bases for V and 2 bases for J; bases not matched to a gene: 18. Written as DNA, the CDR3 is TGTGCCACCAGCTCATTGGACAGGAGCAGTTGGTTGGGCAATCAGCCCCAGCATTTT. Translating it yields CATSSLDRSSWLGNQPQHF.

V usage is TRBV4-1 and J usage is TRBJ2-1; TRBD1 matches 8 bases. The V and J ends lost 5 bases and 5 bases, in that order; junction bases with no gene match: 8. The CDR3 sequence is 15 residues long. Germline V lookup: CDR1 MGHRA, CDR2 YSYEKL. The CDR3 region has the DNA TGCGCCAGCAGCGTCACCGGGACAGGTCACAATGAGCAGTTCTTC. It specifies CASSVTGTGHNEQFF.

The chain links TRBV11-2 to TRBJ2-6, with 8 bases lining up with TRBD1. Germline lookup yields CDR1 SGHAT and CDR2 FQNNGV. After removal of 4 bases from V and 1 base from J, the junction contained 9 bases not matched to a gene. The CDR3 spans 18 residues. The CDR3 nucleotides are TGTGCCAGCAGCTACAGGGGGAGATTGGCTTCTGGGGCCAACGTCCTGACTTTC. Protein product: CASSYRGRLASGANVLTF.

V is TRBV28 and J is TRBJ2-6; 10 bases are shared with TRBD1. Germline V gives CDR1 MDHEN, CDR2 SYDVKM. The V gene end was trimmed by 4 bases and the J gene end by 0 bases; junction bases not matched to a gene: 12. This CDR3 contains 20 residues. CDR3 DNA sequence: TGTGCCAGCAGTTCGAAAAGGACAGGGGGAGTGTTCTCTGGGGCCAACGTCCTGACTTTC. This codes for CASSSKRTGGVFSGANVLTF.

The rearrangement links TRBV18 to TRBJ1-4; perhaps TRBD1 as D (6 bases). CDR3 length equals 15 residues. Trimming took 1 base from V and 5 from J, leaving 11 bases between them. Germline V gene data show CDR1 as KGHSH and CDR2 as LQKENI. The CDR3 bases are TGTGCCAGCTCACCACGCAGGGGTCAGAATGAAAAACTGTTTTTT. It codes for CASSPRRGQNEKLFF.

This chain connects TRBV7-2 to TRBJ1-6; perhaps TRBD1 as D (5 bases). Germline V gene data show CDR1 as SGHTA and CDR2 as FQGNSA. Trimming removed 8 bases from V and 6 bases from J, with 14 bases in between. The CDR3 sequence is 14 residues long. The CDR3 spells CASSLQGSNSPLHF. The CDR3 region has the DNA TGTGCCAGCTCCCTCCAGGGTAGTAATTCACCCCTCCACTTT.

CDR3 protein: CASSKVKEGGSYEQFF. The CDR3 DNA is TGTGCCAGCAGCAAAGTGAAGGAAGGGGGCAGCTATGAGCAGTTCTTC. The rearrangement uses TRBV21-1 and TRBJ2-1; the table's D gene call, TRBD1, was not cross checked with the DNA. TRBV21-1 is a pseudogene. The CDR3 covers 16 residues.

The chain recombines TRBV12-5 with TRBJ1-1, with TRBD1 identical over 10 bases. Germline assignment: CDR1 LGHNT and CDR2 FRNRAP. The CDR3 loop spans 16 amino acids. V was pared by 5 bases and J by 1 base, with 7 bases of the junction left unmatched. The CDR3 DNA reads as TGTGCTAGTGGTCTCCCCCGGACAGGGGGGAACACTGAAGCTTTCTTT. Translated, it gives CASGLPRTGGNTEAFF.

The genes are TRBV27 and TRBJ2-5; a possible D gene is TRBD2 (6 bases). The CDR3 sequence is 15 residues long. The V end was cut by 4 bases, the J end by 5 bases, with 17 bases between. Germline V gene lookup returns CDR1 MNHEY and CDR2 SMNVEV (reference sequence). The CDR3 spells CASSYRLGRGETQYF. The CDR3 nucleotides are TGTGCCAGCAGTTACAGGTTGGGCCGGGGGGAGACCCAGTACTTC.